A selection of T cell receptor beta chains follows, all from one sample in a study of T cells in Graves' hyperthyroidism and ophthalmopathy. TCRdb analysed the multiplex PCR reads with MiXCR anew, one entry per CDR3 protein. In the table there are about 210,000 distinct CDR3 sequences, roughly 15% of which are singletons. Sample: blood. All receptors derive from a man aged 45-65 years with Graves' hyperthyroidism. Both conserved end residues are part of each CDR3. The D gene is left open where the match is weak. Where a row states a size, it is once, few, many or the class of an expanded clone; other rows omit it.

V gene,D gene,J gene,clone size,CDR3 protein,CDR3 DNA
TRBV5-5,-,TRBJ2-2,-,CASSSGPNTGELFF,TGTGCCAGCAGCTCGGGCCCGAACACCGGGGAGCTGTTTTTT
TRBV7-8,TRBD1,TRBJ2-5,many,CASSSQGQAQETQYF,TGTGCCAGCAGCTCCCAGGGACAGGCGCAAGAGACCCAGTACTTC
TRBV7-9,TRBD2,TRBJ2-5,-,CASSLVAAGGRSVRETQYF,TGTGCCAGCAGCTTAGTTGCAGCGGGAGGGAGGTCTGTCAGGGAGACCCAGTACTTC
TRBV11-3,-,TRBJ2-7,few,CASSSYNPGYEQYF,TGTGCCAGCAGCTCGTATAATCCCGGATACGAGCAGTACTTC
TRBV29-1,-,TRBJ1-2,few,CSVEGLDYGYTF,TGCAGCGTTGAGGGATTAGACTATGGCTACACCTTC
TRBV20-1,-,TRBJ2-5,many,CSVDGRETQYF,TGCAGTGTCGACGGGAGAGAGACCCAGTACTTC
TRBV12-3/TRBV12-4,-,TRBJ1-2,many,CASSLGQGHGYTF,TGTGCCAGCAGTTTGGGTCAGGGACATGGCTACACCTTC
TRBV7-2,-,TRBJ1-2,many,CASSDVLGGGYTF,TGTGCCAGCAGCGACGTGCTCGGCGGTGGCTACACCTTC
TRBV12-3/TRBV12-4,-,TRBJ1-3,many,CASSFQTLSGNTIYF,TGTGCCAGCAGTTTTCAGACACTCTCTGGAAACACCATATATTTT
TRBV19,-,TRBJ2-2,-,CASRGGAGGNTGELFF,TGTGCCAGTCGCGGAGGGGCCGGAGGGAACACCGGGGAGCTGTTTTTT
TRBV20-1,-,TRBJ2-1,few,CSARAILGPVRYNEQFF,TGCAGTGCTAGAGCCATTCTCGGACCTGTGCGGTACAATGAGCAGTTCTTC
TRBV20-1,-,TRBJ2-7,many,CSARDGTGLGRLSYEQYF,TGCAGTGCTAGAGACGGAACTGGATTAGGGCGCCTAAGCTACGAGCAGTACTTC
TRBV9,TRBD1,TRBJ2-3,few,CASSVAWDSSTDTQYF,TGTGCCAGCAGCGTAGCTTGGGACAGTTCCACAGATACGCAGTATTTT
TRBV2,-,TRBJ1-1,many,CASRLTGGNTEAFF,TGTGCCAGCAGGCTGACAGGAGGGAACACTGAAGCTTTCTTT
TRBV10-3,-,TRBJ2-3,few,CAISENGATDTQYF,TGTGCCATCAGTGAGAACGGGGCCACAGATACGCAGTATTTT
TRBV18,TRBD1,TRBJ2-5,few,CASSRTGMREETQYF,TGTGCCAGCTCACGGACAGGGATGAGGGAAGAGACCCAGTACTTC
TRBV29-1,-,TRBJ2-1,many,CSVEGPGSYNEQFF,TGCAGCGTTGAGGGACCCGGCTCCTACAATGAGCAGTTCTTC
TRBV11-2,-,TRBJ2-3,many,CASTLLASTDTQYF,TGTGCCAGCACACTCTTGGCAAGCACAGATACGCAGTATTTT
TRBV5-1,TRBD1,TRBJ1-1,-,CASSMGQGGTEAFF,TGCGCCAGCAGCATGGGACAGGGTGGCACTGAAGCTTTCTTT
TRBV28,TRBD1,TRBJ1-2,many,CASSLDRAYGYTF,TGTGCCAGCAGTTTAGACAGGGCCTATGGCTACACCTTC
TRBV18,-,TRBJ1-3,-,CASSPDRSSGNTIYF,TGTGCCAGCTCACCCGACAGGAGCTCTGGAAACACCATATATTTT
TRBV6-1,TRBD2,TRBJ2-1,few,CASSAVAGVGNEQFF,TGTGCCAGCAGTGCAGTAGCGGGAGTGGGGAATGAGCAGTTCTTC
TRBV20-1,TRBD1,TRBJ2-3,many,CSANWGQGFTDTQYF,TGCAGTGCTAACTGGGGACAGGGGTTCACAGATACGCAGTATTTT
TRBV6-1,-,TRBJ2-7,many,CASSPGESYEQYF,TGTGCCAGCAGCCCGGGAGAGTCCTACGAGCAGTACTTC
TRBV18,TRBD1,TRBJ1-2,many,CASSPPDRNYGYTF,TGTGCCAGCTCACCACCGGACAGGAACTATGGCTACACCTTC
TRBV3-1,-,TRBJ1-3,-,CASSSPVSGNTIYF,TGTGCCAGCAGCTCCCCGGTCTCTGGAAACACCATATATTTT
TRBV5-1,TRBD2,TRBJ2-5,few,CASRRPGLAGRKETQYF,TGCGCCAGCAGAAGACCGGGACTAGCGGGAAGGAAAGAGACCCAGTACTTC
TRBV20-1,-,TRBJ2-7,many,CSASRDTGTTYEQYF,TGCAGTGCTAGCCGGGACACCGGAACTACCTACGAGCAGTACTTC
TRBV3-1,-,TRBJ1-1,-,CASSQNPWGYTEAFF,TGTGCCAGCAGCCAAAACCCTTGGGGCTACACTGAAGCTTTCTTT
TRBV6-6,-,TRBJ2-5,-,CASSYFYGSQTQYF,TGTGCCAGCAGTTACTTCTACGGGTCCCAGACCCAGTACTTC
TRBV20-1,TRBD2,TRBJ2-1,-,CSAPPPSGRAPNEQFF,TGCAGTGCTCCCCCGCCTAGCGGGAGGGCACCCAACGAGCAGTTCTTC
TRBV7-8,-,TRBJ2-7,many,CASSLRPTRSYEQYF,TGTGCCAGCAGCTTACGCCCGACCCGGTCCTACGAGCAGTACTTC
TRBV3-1,-,TRBJ2-5,few,CASSQEGNEGRMWQETQYF,TGTGCCAGCAGCCAAGAAGGTAATGAGGGTAGAATGTGGCAAGAGACCCAGTACTTC
TRBV20-1,-,TRBJ2-1,few,CSATITGTEQFF,TGCAGTGCTACAATAACCGGGACAGAGCAGTTCTTC
TRBV7-6,TRBD1,TRBJ2-2,-,CASSWPGQGANTGELFF,TGTGCCAGCAGCTGGCCGGGACAGGGGGCGAACACCGGGGAGCTGTTTTTT
TRBV7-2,TRBD2,TRBJ2-2,once,CASSQLLGLAGFTGELFF,TGTGCCAGCAGTCAACTACTGGGACTAGCGGGATTCACCGGGGAGCTGTTTTTT
TRBV6-1,-,TRBJ1-2,few,CASRGTGRGYGYTF,TGTGCCAGCAGGGGGACTGGCCGGGGCTATGGCTACACCTTC
TRBV28,-,TRBJ1-5,-,CASSPDTPSNQPQHF,TGTGCCAGCAGTCCGGACACACCAAGCAATCAGCCCCAGCATTTT
TRBV5-6,TRBD2,TRBJ2-1,few,CASSLLAGVMNEQFF,TGTGCCAGCAGCTTGCTAGCGGGAGTAATGAATGAGCAGTTCTTC
TRBV27,TRBD1,TRBJ2-7,many,CASSSRQGDYEQYF,TGTGCCAGCAGTTCCCGACAGGGGGACTACGAGCAGTACTTC
TRBV3-1,-,TRBJ2-1,-,CASSQDWGDSGGQFF,TGTGCCAGCAGCCAAGATTGGGGGGACTCTGGGGGGCAGTTCTTC
TRBV28,TRBD1,TRBJ2-4,-,CASSPGQAKNIQYF,TGTGCCAGCAGTCCCGGACAGGCGAAAAACATTCAGTACTTC
TRBV5-1,-,TRBJ2-5,many,CASSLATNGETQYF,TGCGCCAGCAGCTTGGCCACCAACGGGGAGACCCAGTACTTC
TRBV5-8,TRBD2,TRBJ2-3,many,CASSLSGGRTDTQYF,TGTGCCAGCAGCTTATCGGGAGGTCGGACAGATACGCAGTATTTT
TRBV6-6,-,TRBJ2-1,-,CASSYPGTPRAEQFF,TGTGCCAGCAGTTACCCGGGGACTCCCCGTGCTGAGCAGTTCTTC
TRBV20-1,-,TRBJ2-1,-,CSATRDDLYNEQFF,TGCAGTGCCACACGGGACGACTTATACAATGAGCAGTTCTTC
TRBV19,TRBD1,TRBJ2-5,few,CASSPQGVLGETQYF,TGTGCCAGTAGTCCTCAGGGGGTCCTCGGGGAGACCCAGTACTTC
TRBV19,-,TRBJ1-3,few,CASSRYRVTSGNTIYF,TGTGCCAGTAGTAGATACCGGGTGACTTCTGGAAACACCATATATTTT
TRBV12-5,-,TRBJ2-7,-,CASGSGGEQYF,TGTGCTAGTGGTTCCGGGGGCGAGCAGTACTTC
TRBV10-3,TRBD1,TRBJ1-2,many,CAISEWGRGRLSYYGYTF,TGTGCCATCAGTGAGTGGGGCAGGGGGCGCTTGTCGTACTATGGCTACACCTTC
TRBV10-3,TRBD1,TRBJ2-1,-,CAISRDREAYNEQFF,TGTGCCATCAGTCGCGACAGGGAAGCTTACAATGAGCAGTTCTTC
TRBV5-1,TRBD1,TRBJ1-1,many,CASSLAGGKGTEAFF,TGCGCCAGCAGCTTGGCAGGGGGAAAGGGCACTGAAGCTTTCTTT
TRBV20-1,TRBD2,TRBJ2-4,many,CSARDKRLAGQTKNIQYF,TGCAGTGCTAGAGATAAGAGACTAGCGGGGCAGACCAAAAACATTCAGTACTTC
TRBV18,-,TRBJ2-7,many,CASSPSGTRYEQYF,TGTGCCAGCTCACCATCCGGGACCCGCTACGAGCAGTACTTC
TRBV3-1,-,TRBJ2-7,many,CASSQDGIQVYEQYF,TGTGCCAGCAGCCAAGATGGGATCCAGGTCTACGAGCAGTACTTC
TRBV11-2,-,TRBJ1-1,many,CASSSGTPKAFF,TGTGCCAGCAGCTCCGGGACTCCCAAAGCTTTCTTT
TRBV29-1,TRBD2,TRBJ2-5,few,CSVEGQTSGWGGTQYF,TGCAGCGTTGAAGGCCAGACTAGCGGGTGGGGCGGGACCCAGTACTTC
TRBV20-1,-,TRBJ2-5,many,CSAGDTLGQETQYF,TGCAGTGCTGGGGACACCCTAGGACAAGAGACCCAGTACTTC